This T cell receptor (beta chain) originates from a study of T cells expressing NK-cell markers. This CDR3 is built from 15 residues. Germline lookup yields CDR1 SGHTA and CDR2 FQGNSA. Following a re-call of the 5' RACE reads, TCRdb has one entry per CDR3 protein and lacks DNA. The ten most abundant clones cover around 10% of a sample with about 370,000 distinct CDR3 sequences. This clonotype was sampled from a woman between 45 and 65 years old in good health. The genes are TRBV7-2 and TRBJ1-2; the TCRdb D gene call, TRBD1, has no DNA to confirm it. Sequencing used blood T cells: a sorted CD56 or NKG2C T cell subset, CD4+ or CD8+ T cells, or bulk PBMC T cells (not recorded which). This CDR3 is CASSLEGVLLYGYTF.